A single sample gave rise to the 32 T cell receptor beta chains below, sequenced in a study of cytomegalovirus exposure and HLA in healthy donors. The PCR used 60 Vbeta and 13 Jbeta primers. Repertoires were generated with immunoSEQ multiplex PCR, while TCRdb's copy carries only in-frame clones and drops some. The table includes over 85,000 clones, 7.6% detected once. Sequenced sample: PBMCs. The receptors were gathered from a man in his forties or fifties in good health and CMV-seronegative.

The sample holds a few counts of this clone. This chain uses TRBV7-9 with TRBJ1-4; D perhaps matches TRBD1 (6 bases). The V end was cut by 5 bases, the J end by 8 bases, with 15 bases between. The CDR3 has 14 amino acids. Germline loops: CDR1 SEHNR, CDR2 FQNEAQ (reference sequence). CDR3 bases: TGTGCCAGCAGCCTAGGAGGGGGTGGAGAAAAACTGTTTTTT. This codes for CASSLGGGGEKLFF.

A few counts support this clone. This chain joins TRBV11-2 and TRBJ1-2, with D unresolved. Germline-derived CDR1 and CDR2 are SGHAT and FQNNGV. The CDR3 loop spans 13 amino acids. Trimming took 2 bases from V and 4 from J, leaving 8 bases between them. This chain's CDR3 is CASSLMSVYGYTF. DNA of the CDR3: TGTGCCAGCAGCTTAATGTCAGTCTATGGCTACACCTTC.

This clone showed up just a few times. This chain links TRBV4-1 with TRBJ2-3; D may be TRBD2 (5 bases). Germline CDR1 reads MGHRA; CDR2 reads YSYEKL. The CDR3 extends over 14 amino acids. V lost 6 bases to trimming and J lost 6 bases, with 16 bases between them. The CDR3 region has the DNA TGCGCCAGCAGGGGGAGTACAGTTACCGATACGCAGTATTTT. Protein sequence: CASRGSTVTDTQYF.

Ten or more counts support this clone. The CDR3 bases are TGTGCCAGCAGTCCCCCGGTTTTACGGGGGGCGGGTTTCCACGAGCAGTACTTC. As protein: CASSPPVLRGAGFHEQYF. This chain uses TRBV28 with TRBJ2-7, with D possibly being TRBD2 (7 bases). CDR3 size: 18 residues. The germline CDR1 and CDR2 sequences are MDHEN and SYDVKM. V lost 5 bases and J lost 5, with 28 bases in between.

The chain couples TRBV27 to TRBJ2-7; TRBD1 matches 8 bases. CDR1 is MNHEY, CDR2 SMNVEV, per germline (reference sequence). CDR3 size: 15 residues. V dropped 4 bases and J dropped 4; count of bases not matched to a gene: 9. CDR3 sequence (DNA): TGTGCCAGCAGTTCCACCCGGACAGGGTTGTACGAGCAGTACTTC. Its translation: CASSSTRTGLYEQYF.

This chain connects TRBV6-1 to TRBJ2-3; D is perhaps TRBD1 (5 bases). Between the trimmed V and J ends, which lost 6 bases and 2 bases, there was a span of 15 bases. There are 15 residues in the CDR3. In germline, CDR1 is MNHNS, CDR2 SASEGT. The CDR3 loop is CASRPLGVDTDTQYF. Here the CDR3 DNA reads TGTGCCAGCAGACCCCTAGGGGTAGACACAGATACGCAGTATTTT.

This clone was observed once. This chain joins TRBV2 and TRBJ2-3; TRBD1 is a possible D gene (5 bases). The CDR3 length is 15 residues. V gave up 6 bases and J gave up 2 bases, with 15 bases separating them. The germline V gene encodes CDR1 SNHLY and CDR2 FYNNEI. CDR3 residues: CASSVRQTVTDTQYF. CDR3 bases: TGTGCCAGCAGCGTCCGACAGACCGTCACAGATACGCAGTATTTT.

This clone was counted a few times. CDR3 loop: CASSETNYADTQYF. CDR3 DNA: TGCGCCAGCAGTGAAACCAATTACGCGGATACGCAGTATTTT. The chain couples TRBV10-1 to TRBJ2-3; no clear D. V lost 3 bases to trimming and J lost 6 bases, with 13 bases between them. Germline V gives CDR1 WNHNN, CDR2 SYGVQD (reference sequence). This CDR3 has 14 residues.

This clone has more than one count but fewer than ten. V and J are TRBV5-1 and TRBJ1-2, with no clear D. The germline V and J ends were trimmed by 4 bases and 1 base, with 14 bases remaining between them. CDR1 and CDR2 from the germline V gene are SGHRS and YFSETQ. The CDR3 covers 15 residues. This chain's CDR3 is CASSPVEVDNYGYTF. CDR3 bases: TGCGCCAGCAGCCCTGTAGAGGTGGATAACTATGGCTACACCTTC.

This chain connects TRBV6-1 to TRBJ2-7, with 8 bases identical to TRBD1. Germline trimming cut 6 bases from V and 2 bases from J; bases unmatched to any gene: 6. Germline CDR1 is MNHNS and CDR2 is SASEGT. This CDR3 comprises 14 residues. CDR3 in DNA: TGTGCCAGCAGCATGACAGGGGATACCTACGAGCAGTACTTC. This codes for CASSMTGDTYEQYF.

This clone was observed a handful of times. J is TRBJ2-7 and V is TRBV11-2; 11 nucleotides align to TRBD1. V shed 6 bases, J shed 3 bases, and the junction held 4 bases outside the gene matches. This CDR3 spans 14 amino acids. The V gene's germline CDR1 is SGHAT and CDR2 FQNNGV. In DNA form, the CDR3 reads TGTGCCAGCAGAGTGGGACAGGGGGACTACGAGCAGTACTTC. It encodes CASRVGQGDYEQYF.

In its sample, this clone was seen a few times. The chain is built from TRBV28 and TRBJ2-7; TRBD1 is a possible D gene (5 bases). CDR1 is MDHEN and CDR2 is SYDVKM in the germline V gene. Trimming removed 3 bases from V and 7 bases from J, with 19 bases in between. This CDR3 has 15 residues. CDR3 sequence: CASSLVGAQGREQYF. The CDR3 DNA follows: TGTGCCAGCAGTTTGGTAGGGGCCCAGGGTAGAGAGCAGTACTTC.

The chain joins TRBV28 to TRBJ1-5; D unclear. Germline values: CDR1 MDHEN, CDR2 SYDVKM. V was trimmed by 5 bases and J by 7 bases, leaving 9 bases between them. CDR3 size: 12 residues. CDR3 sequence: CASSPLLQPQHF. CDR3 bases: TGTGCCAGCAGTCCTCTCCTACAGCCCCAGCATTTT.

The chain is built from TRBV9 and TRBJ1-5, with D possibly being TRBD1 (5 bases). Trimming pared 1 base from V and 3 bases from J, leaving 8 bases between. The CDR3 length is 14 residues. Germline CDR1 is SGDLS and CDR2 is YYNGEE. CDR3 in amino acids: CASSVTGDNQPQHF. Here the CDR3 DNA reads TGTGCCAGCAGCGTAACGGGGGACAATCAGCCCCAGCATTTT.

The chain couples TRBV5-1 to TRBJ1-2; D is ambiguous. This CDR3 is built from 13 residues. V lost 4 bases, J lost 10 bases, and 17 bases lay in between. CDR1 is SGHRS, CDR2 YFSETQ, per germline. CDR3 nucleotides: TGCGCCAGCAGCCCACGGACGGGAGCACACTACACCTTC. The encoded protein is CASSPRTGAHYTF.

This clone was seen a few times. V is TRBV2 and J is TRBJ2-7; D is ambiguous. Between the trimmed V and J ends, which lost 3 bases and 0 bases, there was a span of 9 bases. The germline gives CDR1 SNHLY, CDR2 FYNNEI. The CDR3 spans 14 residues. CDR3 nucleotide sequence: TGTGCCAGCAGTGAGAAACTTAGCTCCTACGAGCAGTACTTC. Protein: CASSEKLSSYEQYF.

Only a few counts were recorded for this clone. The rearrangement joins TRBV30 to TRBJ2-7; 12 nucleotides align to TRBD2. This CDR3 region has 16 residues. The V gene end was trimmed by 0 bases and the J gene end by 3 bases; junction bases not matched to a gene: 6. Germline CDR1 reads GTSNPN; CDR2 reads SVGIG (reference sequence). In nucleotides, the CDR3 is TGTGCCTGGAGTGTATGGGGACTAGCGGGCAGCTACGAGCAGTACTTC. It translates to CAWSVWGLAGSYEQYF.

CDR3 sequence (DNA): TGTGCCAGCAGCTTCACTAGCGGGGGGGCGTCGAGTGGGGAGCTGTTTTTT. This sequence encodes CASSFTSGGASSGELFF. This rearrangement joins TRBV7-3 to TRBJ2-2; TRBD2 matches at 13 bases. CDR3 length equals 17 residues. The V gene end was trimmed by 3 bases and the J gene end by 8 bases; junction bases not matched to a gene: 9. The germline V gene has CDR1 SGHTA and CDR2 FQGTGA.

In this sample, this clone turned up a few times. The CDR3 DNA follows: TGCGCCAGCAGCCTATCGACTAGCGGGTACGAGCAGTACTTC. As protein: CASSLSTSGYEQYF. The gene calls are TRBV5-1 and TRBJ2-7; 10 nucleotides align to TRBD2. The ends lost 4 bases at V and 4 bases at J; junction bases unmatched: 5. This CDR3 has 14 residues. Germline assignment: CDR1 SGHRS and CDR2 YFSETQ.

This clone was found a few times. The chain has TRBV27 and TRBJ1-1, with no clear D. Trimming cost V 2 bases and J 4 bases, with 11 bases left between them. The CDR3 extends over 14 amino acids. The germline CDR1 and CDR2 sequences are MNHEY and SMNVEV (reference sequence). CDR3 in amino acids: CASSLAGIVTEAFF. As DNA, the CDR3 is TGTGCCAGCAGTTTAGCGGGAATAGTCACTGAAGCTTTCTTT.

As DNA, the CDR3 is TGTGCCAGCAGCAGACAGTCGCTCTCTGGAAACACCATATATTTT. This codes for CASSRQSLSGNTIYF. The chain employs TRBV7-2 and TRBJ1-3; tentatively, D is TRBD1 (5 bases). Germline CDR1 SGHTA, CDR2 FQGNSA. V shed 5 bases and J shed 0 bases, with 11 bases lying between them. The CDR3 is made up of 15 amino acids.

This clone showed up just a few times. The rearrangement uses TRBV5-1 and TRBJ2-3; TRBD2 is a possible D gene (5 bases). CDR3 length equals 15 residues. Trimming pared 4 bases from V and 2 bases from J, leaving 14 bases between. CDR1 and CDR2 from the germline V gene are SGHRS and YFSETQ. The CDR3 region has the DNA TGCGCCAGCAGCCCTCTGGTAGCGCCCACAGATACGCAGTATTTT. This sequence encodes CASSPLVAPTDTQYF. Combining the CDR3 with reference TRBV5-1 and TRBJ2-3 gives the whole variable domain KAGVTQTPRYLIKTRGQQVTLSCSPISGHRSVSWYQQTPGQGLQFLFEYFSETQRNKGNFPGRFSGRQFSNSRSEMNVSTLELGDSALYLCASSPLVAPTDTQYFGPGTRLTVL.

The chain couples TRBV7-9 to TRBJ1-2; 9 bases are a match to TRBD1. Per the germline V gene, CDR1 is SEHNR and CDR2 is FQNEAQ (reference sequence). The ends lost 4 bases at V and 2 bases at J; junction bases unmatched: 5. CDR3 length equals 15 residues. CDR3 amino acids: CASSYGTGRNYGYTF. For the CDR3, the DNA is TGTGCCAGCAGCTACGGGACAGGGAGGAACTATGGCTACACCTTC. Using reference TRBV7-9 and TRBJ1-2 for the parts outside the CDR3, the full variable domain is DTGVSQNPRHKITKRGQNVTFRCDPISEHNRLYWYRQTLGQGPEFLTYFQNEAQLEKSRLLSDRFSAERPKGSFSTLEIQRTEQGDSAMYLCASSYGTGRNYGYTFGSGTRLTVV.

The chain employs TRBV7-3 and TRBJ2-1; TRBD2 matches 15 bases. V dropped 1 base and J dropped 6; count of bases not matched to a gene: 7. This CDR3 is built from 18 residues. Germline V gene sequence: CDR1 SGHTA, CDR2 FQGTGA. The CDR3 DNA reads as TGTGCCAGCAGCTTAAGGGATTGGACTAGCGGGGGGGCCAATGAGCAGTTCTTC. Its protein product is CASSLRDWTSGGANEQFF.

This clone showed up just a few times. The chain joins TRBV4-3 to TRBJ1-2, with 9 bases aligning to TRBD1. This CDR3 is 15 amino acids long. Per the germline V gene, CDR1 is LGHNA and CDR2 is YSLEER. Losses at the gene ends were 4 bases for V and 4 bases for J; bases not matched to a gene: 7. Here the CDR3 DNA reads TGCGCCAGCAGCCTGGACAGGGGATTTACCTATGGCTACACCTTC. Its translation: CASSLDRGFTYGYTF.

J is TRBJ1-4 and V is TRBV4-3; 10 bases fit TRBD1. V gave up 3 bases and J gave up 10 bases; unmatched junction bases: 14. This CDR3 has 17 residues. In germline, CDR1 is LGHNA, CDR2 YSLEER. CDR3 DNA: TGCGCCAGCAGCCAGCGCCTACAGACAGGGGGCGTCGGAAAACTGTTTTTT. As protein: CASSQRLQTGGVGKLFF.

This clone was seen a few times. The chain couples TRBV30 to TRBJ1-4; possibly TRBD1 for D (5 bases). Per germline, CDR1 GTSNPN and CDR2 SVGIG (reference sequence). The CDR3 extends over 15 amino acids. Trimming stripped 3 bases from V and 6 bases from J, with 17 bases between. The chain's CDR3 is CAWSQRGGSYEKLFF. CDR3 DNA: TGTGCCTGGAGCCAACGGGGGGGGTCGTATGAAAAACTGTTTTTT.

The chain links TRBV19 to TRBJ2-1; 11 bases align to TRBD2. The germline CDR1 and CDR2 sequences are LNHDA and SQIVND (reference sequence). V gave up 7 bases and J gave up 9 bases; unmatched junction bases: 14. This CDR3 has 16 amino acids. The CDR3 DNA reads TGTGCCAGTACTTCTAGCGGGGGGCCCCTTACAGGTGAGCAGTTCTTC. Translation gives CASTSSGGPLTGEQFF.

This clone was picked up a small number of times. The genes are TRBV5-1 and TRBJ2-1; perhaps TRBD1 as D (5 bases). Trimming took 6 bases from V and 8 from J, leaving 18 bases between them. CDR3 size: 14 residues. Germline V gives CDR1 SGHRS, CDR2 YFSETQ. The CDR3 DNA follows: TGCGCCAGCACCCAGGGATTCAGGGTCGATGAGCAGTTCTTC. Protein: CASTQGFRVDEQFF.

There are a few counts of this clone. Because the CDR3 is missing its conserved closing phenylalanine or tryptophan, this is likely a read error. This chain uses TRBV27 with TRBJ2-2; D call uncertain. Germline V gene sequence: CDR1 MNHEY, CDR2 SMNVEV (reference sequence). V lost 5 bases, J lost 2 bases, and 12 bases lay in between. This CDR3 is built from 15 residues. The CDR3: CASSTLNRNTGELFV. The CDR3 nucleotides read TGTGCCAGCAGTACCCTAAATCGTAACACCGGGGAGCTGTTTGTT.

This clone was recorded a few times. This chain uses TRBV7-2 with TRBJ1-5; 7 positions match TRBD1. J gave up 4 bases and V 5 bases, and 8 bases lay outside the gene matches. The CDR3 runs 15 residues. CDR1 and CDR2 from the germline V gene are SGHTA and FQGNSA. The CDR3 loop is CASSLTRDRNQPQHF. In DNA, the CDR3 is TGTGCCAGCAGCCTAACCCGGGACAGAAATCAGCCCCAGCATTTT.

This clone has a handful of counts. The V call is TRBV28, the J call TRBJ1-4; D ambiguous. V lost 5 bases to trimming and J lost 1 base, with 17 bases between them. Germline-derived CDR1 and CDR2 are MDHEN and SYDVKM. This CDR3 is 17 amino acids long. DNA for the CDR3: TGTGCCAGCAGTCCCTTGGCGCTAGGCTTAACTAATGAAAAACTGTTTTTT. This codes for CASSPLALGLTNEKLFF.